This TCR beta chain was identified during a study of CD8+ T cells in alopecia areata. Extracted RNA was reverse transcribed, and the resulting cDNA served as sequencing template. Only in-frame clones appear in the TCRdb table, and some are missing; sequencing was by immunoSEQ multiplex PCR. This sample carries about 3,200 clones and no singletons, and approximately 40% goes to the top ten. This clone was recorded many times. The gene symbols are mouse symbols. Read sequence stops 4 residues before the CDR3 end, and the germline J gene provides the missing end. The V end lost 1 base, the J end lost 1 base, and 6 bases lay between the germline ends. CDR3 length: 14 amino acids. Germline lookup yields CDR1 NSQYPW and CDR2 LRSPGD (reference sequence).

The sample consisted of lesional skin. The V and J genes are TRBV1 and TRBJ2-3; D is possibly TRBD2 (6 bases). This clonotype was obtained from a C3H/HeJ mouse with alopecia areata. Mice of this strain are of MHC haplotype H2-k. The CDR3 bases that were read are TGCACCTGCAGTGCAGTGGGGGGTGCAGAA. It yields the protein CTCSAVGGAE. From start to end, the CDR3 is CTCSAVGGAETLYF.